One TCR beta chain is described in this entry. Its antigen is still unknown. TCRdb processed the reads anew with MiXCR; each CDR3 protein has one entry. The sample consists of 900,000 to 950,000 distinct CDR3 sequences, less than 35% of them appearing once. Trimming left V 2 bases short and J 6 bases short, with 19 bases between. CDR3 size: 16 residues. Germline lookup yields CDR1 MNHNY and CDR2 SVGAGI (reference sequence). The sample comes from a study of T cell repertoires in cytomegalovirus infection. Whole-study context: HLA-B-restricted CMV epitopes that are well studied were used alongside recently identified HLA-C-restricted ones. Public TCR beta signatures were indicative of both CMV infection and a matching HLA type.

This TCR came from a human donor in good health (CMV status not recorded). Some clones in this sample may be carry-over from other donors' samples. The chain is built from TRBV6-6 and TRBJ1-2; no firm D call. The material was cultured CD8+ T cells from PBMCs, obtained from culture after CMV antigen stimulation. The CDR3, as DNA: TGTGCCAGCAGTTACCAGGACCCTAACATTTACGATGGCTACACCTTC. Protein sequence: CASSYQDPNIYDGYTF.